A selection of T cell receptor beta chains follows, all from one sample in a study of tissue T cells after allogeneic stem cell transplantation. Sequencing used immunoSEQ multiplex PCR; TCRdb keeps in-frame clones, though not all of them. The sample includes about 25,000 clones, 73% of them seen just once. Sequencing was performed on tissue from the ileum, taken at autopsy. The receptors originated from an older female donor with lung cancer. The CDR3 runs from the conserved cysteine through the conserved F or W. The D gene is left open where the match is weak. The listing skips clone size in some rows; elsewhere it reads once, few, many or a size class.

DNA | CDR3 | D | V | size | J
TGTGCCAGCTCACCACGAACTAGGGCAGACGGCAATGAGCAGTTCTTC | CASSPRTRADGNEQFF | NA | TRBV18 | NA | TRBJ2-1
TGTGCTAGCAGCTTAGCGGTTGGCAGGCAAGAGACCCAGTACTTC | CASSLAVGRQETQYF | NA | TRBV7-7 | NA | TRBJ2-5
TGTGCCAGCAGCCCTAATTCGCTCCTCCGGGAGCAGTACTTC | CASSPNSLLREQYF | NA | TRBV13 | NA | TRBJ2-7
TGTGCCTGGAGTCTCGGACAGGGAAGATTTGGGCTATATAATTCACCCCTCCACTTT | CAWSLGQGRFGLYNSPLHF | TRBD1 | TRBV30 | NA | TRBJ1-6
TGTGCCAGCTCACCTACAGCGGGGCGGAGCACAGATACGCAGTATTTT | CASSPTAGRSTDTQYF | TRBD2 | TRBV18 | NA | TRBJ2-3
TGTGCCAGCAGCTTAAGGCCCAGGAGCTCTGGAAACACCATATATTTT | CASSLRPRSSGNTIYF | NA | TRBV13 | once | TRBJ1-3
TGTGCCAGCTCACCTCGCTCCCAGCGGGGGATAACAGATACGCAGTATTTT | CASSPRSQRGITDTQYF | TRBD2 | TRBV18 | NA | TRBJ2-3
TGTGCCTGGAGAAAAGGGTACAATCAGCCCCAGCATTTT | CAWRKGYNQPQHF | NA | TRBV30 | NA | TRBJ1-5
TGTGCCAGCAGCTTTCCTCCGAAGGCAGCTAACTATGGCTACACCTTC | CASSFPPKAANYGYTF | NA | TRBV5-6 | once | TRBJ1-2
TGTGCCACGCAGGCTAGCGGGAGAGCGTACAATGAGCAGTTCTTC | CATQASGRAYNEQFF | TRBD2 | TRBV24-1 | NA | TRBJ2-1
TGTGCCAGCAGCGTAGCAACGTCGGGGGTCACTGAAGCTTTCTTT | CASSVATSGVTEAFF | NA | TRBV9 | NA | TRBJ1-1
TGTGCCAGCAGTTACGGGACAGGCGTCCCCTACGAGCAGTACTTC | CASSYGTGVPYEQYF | TRBD1 | TRBV6-5 | NA | TRBJ2-7
TGTGCCAGCAGTTACTGGGGACAGATCTACAATGAGCAGTTCTTC | CASSYWGQIYNEQFF | TRBD1 | TRBV6-2/TRBV6-3 | NA | TRBJ2-1
TGCGCCAGCAGCCAAGAGGGGGACTTCAGGGGTGAAAAACTGTTTTTT | CASSQEGDFRGEKLFF | NA | TRBV4-3 | NA | TRBJ1-4
TGTGCCAGCAGTGGCTCGTCTACAACATGGGCAGATACGCAGTATTTT | CASSGSSTTWADTQYF | NA | TRBV2 | NA | TRBJ2-3
TGCGCCAGCAGCGATGGCGGGGCAACTAGCACAGATACGCAGTATTTT | CASSDGGATSTDTQYF | NA | TRBV10-1 | once | TRBJ2-3
TGTGCCAGCTCACACGGGGACAGTGTGAACACTGAAGCTTTCTTT | CASSHGDSVNTEAFF | TRBD1 | TRBV18 | NA | TRBJ1-1
TGCAGTGCTAGTAGGACTAGCGGAGCTAGCACAGATACGCAGTATTTT | CSASRTSGASTDTQYF | TRBD2 | TRBV20-1 | NA | TRBJ2-3
TGTGCCAGCAGTGCGAGGGACAGCTATTTCAATGAGCAGTTCTTC | CASSARDSYFNEQFF | TRBD1 | TRBV25-1 | once | TRBJ2-1
TGTGCCTGGAGGGGACAGGGGTACACTGAAGCTTTCTTT | CAWRGQGYTEAFF | TRBD1 | TRBV30 | NA | TRBJ1-1
TGTGCCAGCGCAACCCGACACGACTCCTACGAGCAGTACTTC | CASATRHDSYEQYF | NA | TRBV11-2 | once | TRBJ2-7
TGTGCCAGCAGCTTGGAACTAGACACAGATACGCAGTATTTT | CASSLELDTDTQYF | NA | TRBV5-8 | few | TRBJ2-3
TGTGCCAGCTCACCAGTTCGGCAAAGGGGATCCTCAATCTCTGAGCAGTTCTTC | CASSPVRQRGSSISEQFF | NA | TRBV18 | NA | TRBJ2-1
TGTGCCAGCAGAACACTAGCGGGACGCCCGGGGGAGCAGTTCTTC | CASRTLAGRPGEQFF | TRBD2 | TRBV6-6 | NA | TRBJ2-1
TGCAGCGCCGAAGGGACTTCCTCACCCACCATATATTTT | CSAEGTSSPTIYF | NA | TRBV29-1 | NA | TRBJ1-3
TGTGCCAGCAGCGTAGGGACTAGCGGGAGTGAGGAGCAGTACTTC | CASSVGTSGSEEQYF | TRBD2 | TRBV9 | NA | TRBJ2-7
TGCAGCGTTGACACGGCCCCCGGGACTACTGGAAACACCATATATTTT | CSVDTAPGTTGNTIYF | NA | TRBV29-1 | NA | TRBJ1-3
TGCGCCAGCAGCCTCTACTTATCCTCCAGGGTCGATAGGGGCTACACCTTC | CASSLYLSSRVDRGYTF | NA | TRBV5-1 | NA | TRBJ1-2
TGTGCCAGCAGTCTCAACAGGGACTATGGCTACACCTTC | CASSLNRDYGYTF | NA | TRBV6-5 | NA | TRBJ1-2
TGTGCCAGCAGTTTTTCCAGCACCAACTATGGCTACACCTTC | CASSFSSTNYGYTF | NA | TRBV27 | large | TRBJ1-2
TGCAGCGGTGGACTAGCGGGGGGACCCACAGATACGCAGTATTTT | CSGGLAGGPTDTQYF | TRBD2 | TRBV29-1 | NA | TRBJ2-3
TGTGCCAGCAGCTTAGGGCGACAGGGGTTGGGGTATGGCTACACCTTC | CASSLGRQGLGYGYTF | TRBD1 | TRBV13 | NA | TRBJ1-2
TGTGCCAGCAGCCCGGGACAGGGGAGGACGGGGATTTATAACACCATATATTTT | CASSPGQGRTGIYNTIYF | TRBD1 | TRBV7-2 | NA | TRBJ1-3
TGTGCCAGCAGCTTAGAAGCGGGAGCTGAGTTCTTC | CASSLEAGAEFF | TRBD2 | TRBV11-3 | NA | TRBJ2-1
TGCGCCAGCAGCTTGGGACTAGCGGTTAGCACAGATACGCAGTATTTT | CASSLGLAVSTDTQYF | TRBD2 | TRBV5-1 | NA | TRBJ2-3
TGTGCCAGCAGCTCCCAGGGCAACTATGGCTACACCTTC | CASSSQGNYGYTF | NA | TRBV27 | NA | TRBJ1-2
TGTGCCAGCAGCTTAGGGGCAGGGGTTGGCTACACCTTC | CASSLGAGVGYTF | NA | TRBV7-9 | NA | TRBJ1-2
TGTGCCAGCAGGACTACAGGGGATTCCGAGACCCAGTACTTC | CASRTTGDSETQYF | TRBD1 | TRBV5-4 | NA | TRBJ2-5
TGCGCCAGCAGAAGGGATTCAACTAATGAAAAACTGTTTTTT | CASRRDSTNEKLFF | NA | TRBV5-1 | medium-sized | TRBJ1-4
TGCGCCAGCAGCCTGGACAGGGGGCGACAATACAATGAGCAGTTCTTC | CASSLDRGRQYNEQFF | TRBD1 | TRBV4-3 | NA | TRBJ2-1
TGTGCCAGCAGCCAACTTCCGGCACGAGGACAGGGTGGGTACACCGGGGAGCTGTTTTTT | CASSQLPARGQGGYTGELFF | TRBD1 | TRBV3-1/TRBV3-2 | NA | TRBJ2-2
TGCGCCAGCGGCACCGGGACAGGGGTTTTAGAGACCCAGTACTTC | CASGTGTGVLETQYF | TRBD1 | TRBV5-1 | NA | TRBJ2-5
TGTGCCAGCAGCCCCCAGGGCAGGGGTAATGAGCAGTTCTTC | CASSPQGRGNEQFF | NA | TRBV7-2 | NA | TRBJ2-1
TGCGCCAGCAGCAAGGGAGAAAACTATGGCTACACCTTC | CASSKGENYGYTF | NA | TRBV5-1 | NA | TRBJ1-2
TGTGCCAGCAGCCCCCCCGGGTTCGGGGGCTACACCTTC | CASSPPGFGGYTF | NA | TRBV27 | NA | TRBJ1-2